The 26 T cell receptor beta chains given below trace back to one sample, sequenced in a study of cytomegalovirus exposure and HLA in healthy donors. The PCR employed 60 Vbeta primers together with 13 Jbeta primers. Data came from immunoSEQ multiplex PCR; TCRdb stores just in-frame clones and leaves some out. The sample shows about 130,000 clones, around 75% of them seen only once. The sample was PBMCs. The receptors stem from a woman aged 45 to 65 in good health and CMV-seronegative.

V usage is TRBV4-3 and J usage is TRBJ2-5, with 10 positions matching TRBD2. The germline CDR1 and CDR2 sequences are LGHNA and YSLEER. After removal of 1 base from V and 4 bases from J, the junction contained 12 bases not matched to a gene. The CDR3 consists of 18 residues. CDR3 in DNA: TGCGCCAGCAGCCAAGGGGGGCTAGCGGGAGTTAGAACAGAGACCCAGTACTTC. Its translation: CASSQGGLAGVRTETQYF.

The V and J genes are TRBV19 and TRBJ2-7, with 7 bases that match TRBD2. Germline V gene lookup returns CDR1 LNHDA and CDR2 SQIVND (reference sequence). CDR3 size: 13 residues. With 5 bases clipped from V and 4 bases from J, the junction kept 5 bases outside the gene matches. CDR3 nucleotide sequence: TGTGCCAGTAGTCCCGGGGGGATATACGAGCAGTACTTC. It encodes CASSPGGIYEQYF.

V gene TRBV7-2 combines with J gene TRBJ2-5, with 8 bases lining up with TRBD2. The germline gives CDR1 SGHTA, CDR2 FQGNSA. The trim removed 5 bases at V and 2 bases at J, leaving 7 bases unmatched. The CDR3 loop spans 15 amino acids. The CDR3 is CASSAAGTRQETQYF. In DNA form, the CDR3 reads TGTGCCAGCAGCGCCGCCGGGACTAGACAAGAGACCCAGTACTTC.

This sequence joins TRBV15 and TRBJ2-1, with D perhaps matching TRBD1 (6 bases). Between the trimmed V and J ends, which lost 9 bases and 4 bases, there was a span of 7 bases. Germline assignment: CDR1 LNHNV and CDR2 YYDKDF (reference sequence). The CDR3 is made up of 11 amino acids. The DNA of the CDR3 is TGTGCCACACAGGGTTACAATGAGCAGTTCTTC. It codes for CATQGYNEQFF. The entire variable domain, with the rest obtained from reference TRBV15 and TRBJ2-1, is as follows: DAMVIQNPRYQVTQFGKPVTLSCSQTLNHNVMYWYQQKSSQAPKLLFHYYDKDFNNEADTPDNFQSRRPNTSFCFLDIRSPGLGDTAMYLCATQGYNEQFFGPGTRLTVL.

V is TRBV19 and J is TRBJ2-5; 9 positions agree with TRBD2. CDR1 LNHDA and CDR2 SQIVND come from the germline V gene (reference sequence). This CDR3 is built from 15 residues. Germline trimming cut 5 bases from V and 5 bases from J; bases unmatched to any gene: 9. CDR3 loop: CASSLTAGGSETQYF. In DNA, the CDR3 is TGTGCCAGTAGTTTAACAGCGGGGGGCTCGGAGACCCAGTACTTC.

The chain couples TRBV7-3 to TRBJ2-3; no clear D. This CDR3 has 12 residues. Trimming took off 3 bases at V and 1 base at J, with 2 bases between the two ends. From germline, CDR1 is SGHTA and CDR2 FQGTGA. In nucleotides, the CDR3 is TGTGCCAGCAGCTTCGGCACAGATACGCAGTATTTT. It translates to CASSFGTDTQYF.

This sequence joins TRBV2 and TRBJ1-5, with a tentative D call TRBD1 (5 bases). This CDR3 contains 13 residues. The V end was cut by 3 bases, the J end by 4 bases, with 7 bases between. CDR1 and CDR2 (germline): SNHLY, FYNNEI. The CDR3 sequence: CASSDDSNQPQHF. The DNA for the CDR3 is TGTGCCAGCAGTGATGACAGTAATCAGCCCCAGCATTTT.

The sample holds one count of this clone. The chain recombines TRBV9 with TRBJ2-3; 9 bases fit TRBD2. CDR1 is SGDLS and CDR2 is YYNGEE in the germline V gene. This CDR3 has 15 amino acids. V dropped 7 bases and J dropped 3; count of bases not matched to a gene: 9. Here the CDR3 DNA reads TGTGCCAGCGGCATTAGCGGGAGTGTAACAGATACGCAGTATTTT. Encoded protein: CASGISGSVTDTQYF.

As concerns this clone: This CDR3 is also generated by other DNA sequences in the sample. This rearrangement joins TRBV4-3 to TRBJ2-4; D may be TRBD1 (5 bases). This CDR3 comprises 15 residues. Per the germline V gene, CDR1 is LGHNA and CDR2 is YSLEER. Trimming shortened V by 0 bases and J by 2 bases, and 8 bases separated the two germline ends. DNA of the CDR3: TGCGCCAGCAGCCAAGAGCAGGGAACCAAAAACATTCAGTACTTC. Translated, it gives CASSQEQGTKNIQYF.

This chain joins TRBV18 and TRBJ2-2; 8 bases are shared with TRBD2. Trimming took 8 bases from V and 0 from J; bases not matched to a gene: 5. This CDR3 contains 15 residues. Germline lookup yields CDR1 KGHSH and CDR2 LQKENI. In nucleotides, the CDR3 is TGTGCCAGCCATACTAGCGGTTCGAACACCGGGGAGCTGTTTTTT. Translating gives CASHTSGSNTGELFF.

The chain uses TRBV28 and TRBJ2-7; 12 bases match TRBD2. V lost 6 bases and J lost 6; bases outside the gene matches: 6. CDR1 is MDHEN and CDR2 is SYDVKM in the germline V gene. This CDR3 comprises 14 residues. CDR3 region: CASRGTSGSREQYF. Here the CDR3 DNA reads TGTGCCAGCAGGGGGACTAGCGGGTCTCGCGAGCAGTACTTC.

This clone has just a few counts. In nucleotides, the CDR3 is TGTGCCACCACGAAGGAGGTAGCGGGATTAGGGGAGCAGTACTTC. It codes for CATTKEVAGLGEQYF. The chain links TRBV19 to TRBJ2-7; 8 nucleotides line up with TRBD2. The J segment lost 7 bases and the V segment lost 10 bases, leaving 18 bases of the junction unmatched. This CDR3 has 15 amino acids. Germline V gene data show CDR1 as LNHDA and CDR2 as SQIVND (reference sequence).

This chain joins TRBV7-9 and TRBJ1-2, with D maybe TRBD1 (6 bases). The CDR3 covers 13 residues. V lost 5 bases and J lost 5, with 12 bases in between. CDR1 is SEHNR and CDR2 is FQNEAQ in the germline V gene (reference sequence). The CDR3 is CASSPTDRYGYTF. CDR3 bases: TGTGCCAGCAGCCCTACGGACAGATATGGCTACACCTTC.

This clone came up a few times. The chain combines TRBV28 with TRBJ2-7; 7 bases are a match to TRBD1. Unmatched junction bases numbered 12, after V lost 3 bases and J lost 4 bases. This CDR3 spans 16 amino acids. Germline-derived CDR1 and CDR2 are MDHEN and SYDVKM. The DNA of the CDR3 is TGTGCCAGCAGTTTGGTCAGGGGACAGTTCTCATACGAGCAGTACTTC. This encodes CASSLVRGQFSYEQYF. The whole variable domain, filled in from reference TRBV28 and TRBJ2-7, reads DVKVTQSSRYLVKRTGEKVFLECVQDMDHENMFWYRQDPGLGLRLIYFSYDVKMKEKGDIPEGYSVSREKKERFSLILESASTNQTSMYLCASSLVRGQFSYEQYFGPGTRLTVT.

The chain combines TRBV5-4 with TRBJ1-2; TRBD1 matches at 10 bases. Per the germline V gene, CDR1 is SGHNT and CDR2 is YYREEE (reference sequence). After removal of 3 bases from V and 8 bases from J, the junction contained 10 bases not matched to a gene. The CDR3 spans 15 residues. The CDR3, as DNA: TGTGCCAGCAGCTCGCCGGGACAGGGGTTATTAGGCTACACCTTC. Amino acids: CASSSPGQGLLGYTF.

This clone occurred once. V gene TRBV6-5 combines with J gene TRBJ2-7; 11 nucleotides agree with TRBD1. Germline V gene lookup returns CDR1 MNHEY and CDR2 SVGAGI. V was clipped by 7 bases and J by 3 bases; unmatched bases: 2. This CDR3 is built from 13 residues. The DNA for the CDR3 is TGTGCCAGCACGGGGACAGGGGGCTACGAGCAGTACTTC. Translated, it gives CASTGTGGYEQYF.

This clone has only one observation. This chain links TRBV6-6 with TRBJ2-5, with 10 bases fitting TRBD1. Matching the DNA end better, TRBJ2-7 makes the J call doubtful. The CDR3 covers 13 residues. CDR1 MNHNY and CDR2 SVGAGI come from the germline V gene (reference sequence). CDR3 protein: CASTRDRGAEQYF. CDR3 bases: TGTGCCAGCACCCGGGACAGGGGAGCCGAGCAGTACTTC.

The chain carries TRBV4-3 and TRBJ2-1, with 13 nucleotides matching TRBD2. The germline V gene has CDR1 LGHNA and CDR2 YSLEER. This CDR3 spans 16 amino acids. Germline trimming cut 6 bases from V and 2 bases from J; bases unmatched to any gene: 4. CDR3 residues: CASSLGLAGAYNEQFF. DNA for the CDR3: TGCGCCAGCAGTCTAGGACTAGCGGGAGCCTACAATGAGCAGTTCTTC.

The chain carries TRBV18 and TRBJ2-7; tentatively, D is TRBD2 (6 bases). V gave up 0 bases and J gave up 6 bases, with 12 bases separating them. From germline, CDR1 is KGHSH and CDR2 LQKENI. The CDR3 runs to 14 residues. CDR3 amino acids: CASSPPQGGFEQYF. In DNA, the CDR3 is TGTGCCAGCTCACCACCCCAGGGAGGCTTCGAGCAGTACTTC.

J is TRBJ2-3 and V is TRBV11-3; 7 bases line up with TRBD2. This CDR3 is 16 amino acids long. Trimming cost V 11 bases and J 2 bases; bases outside gene matches: 16. The germline V gene encodes CDR1 SGHNT and CDR2 YENEEA. The chain's CDR3 is CAPFRRGGLDTDTQYF. CDR3 bases: TGTGCCCCTTTTCGGCGGGGAGGGCTAGACACAGATACGCAGTATTTT.

This sequence joins TRBV7-9 and TRBJ1-3; TRBD1 matches at 8 bases. V lost 5 bases to trimming and J lost 8 bases; unmatched junction nucleotides: 11. The length of the CDR3 is 15 residues. Germline lookup yields CDR1 SEHNR and CDR2 FQNEAQ (reference sequence). The CDR3 protein is CASSSHDRGKDTIYF. The CDR3, as DNA: TGTGCCAGCAGCAGCCATGACAGGGGTAAAGACACCATATATTTT.

This rearrangement joins TRBV5-4 to TRBJ2-5; no reliable D call. The CDR3 covers 15 residues. The V end lost 2 bases, the J end lost 3 bases, and 14 bases lay between the germline ends. The germline gives CDR1 SGHNT, CDR2 YYREEE (reference sequence). This chain's CDR3 is CASSFASTREETQYF. The CDR3 DNA reads as TGTGCCAGCAGCTTCGCTTCGACACGTGAAGAGACCCAGTACTTC.

The chain combines TRBV5-6 with TRBJ2-1; a weak D match, TRBD1 (6 bases). Looked up from germline, CDR1 is SGHDT and CDR2 is YYEEEE. The CDR3 covers 16 residues. V shed 0 bases and J shed 7 bases, with 17 bases lying between them. The CDR3 coding sequence is TGTGCCAGCAGCTTGGTTAGCGAGGGGGTGCGGAATGAGCAGTTCTTC. It specifies CASSLVSEGVRNEQFF.

The chain is built from TRBV29-1 and TRBJ2-2; maybe TRBD2 (6 bases). Germline V gene lookup returns CDR1 SQVTM and CDR2 ANQGSEA. Trimming pared 7 bases from V and 3 bases from J, leaving 12 bases between. The CDR3 has 13 residues. DNA of the CDR3: TGCAGCGCGAGAGGAGGGGACACCGGGGAGCTGTTTTTT. Its protein product is CSARGGDTGELFF.

This chain uses TRBV5-8 with TRBJ1-4; D uncertain. This CDR3 has 14 amino acids. Trimming cost V 4 bases and J 5 bases, with 12 bases left between them. The V gene's germline CDR1 is SGHTS and CDR2 YDEGEE. The CDR3 coding sequence is TGTGCCAGCAGCCACAACTACGTCAATGAAAAACTGTTTTTT. Translating gives CASSHNYVNEKLFF.

V and J are TRBV5-1 and TRBJ2-1, with D perhaps matching TRBD2 (7 bases). Germline CDR1 and CDR2: SGHRS and YFSETQ. The V and J ends lost 4 bases and 8 bases respectively, with 16 bases between them. CDR3 size: 14 residues. CDR3: CASSVARGGHEQFF. CDR3 nucleotides: TGCGCCAGCAGCGTCGCTAGGGGGGGGCATGAGCAGTTCTTC.